A single sample gave rise to the 3 T cell receptor beta chains below, sequenced in a study of naive and memory T cell subsets. An equimolar mix of two oligonucleotides served as the beta constant-region primer for TRBC1 and TRBC2. Four rounds of PCR amplified the ligated cDNA using nested alpha and beta constant-region primers plus SP2. Via MiXCR, TCRdb re-called the UMI-ligation and nested PCR reads, giving one row per CDR3 protein. The table lists tens of thousands of distinct CDR3 sequences, less than 20% of them singletons. Input material: effector memory CD4+ T cells from blood. The subset denotes: effector memory, CD45RA- CD27-. These receptors were taken from a human donor in good health.

This clonotype was observed a handful of times. The genes are TRBV18 and TRBJ2-7, with D possibly being TRBD1 (6 bases). The V gene's germline CDR1 is KGHSH and CDR2 LQKENI. This CDR3 is built from 14 residues. Trimming shortened V by 0 bases and J by 0 bases, and 6 bases separated the two germline ends. This CDR3 reads CASSPPTGSYEQYF. The CDR3 DNA follows: TGTGCCAGCTCACCACCGACAGGCTCCTACGAGCAGTACTTC.

This clonotype was counted ten times or more. The V and J genes are TRBV5-1 and TRBJ1-4; 8 bases are a match to TRBD1. V shed 4 bases and J 8 bases; nucleotides not matched to a gene: 10. The CDR3 consists of 15 residues. Germline values: CDR1 SGHRS, CDR2 YFSETQ. The CDR3 sequence is CASSTAGTGREKLFF. DNA for the CDR3: TGCGCCAGCAGCACTGCCGGGACAGGTCGGGAAAAACTGTTTTTT.

This clonotype appeared many times. The rearrangement uses TRBV4-3 and TRBJ1-1, with 9 bases matching TRBD1. Germline V lookup: CDR1 LGHNA, CDR2 YSLEER. This CDR3 has 16 residues. The V gene end was trimmed by 1 base and the J gene end by 3 bases; junction bases not matched to a gene: 6. The CDR3 nucleotides are TGCGCCAGCAGCCAAGGACAGGGGGTGGTATACACTGAAGCTTTCTTT. Its protein product is CASSQGQGVVYTEAFF.